Listed below are T cell receptor beta chains from one sample, sequenced in a study of T cells after posttransplantation cyclophosphamide. TCRdb's table, derived via immunoSEQ multiplex PCR, lists solely in-frame clones and lacks some. The repertoire yields around 24,000 clones, none seen only once; the top ten contain roughly 2%. The source was PBMCs, collected after allogeneic stem cell transplant with posttransplant cyclophosphamide. The receptors come from a male patient in his late teens or twenties who received an allogeneic stem cell transplant from a related donor, was CMV-positive, and had no GVHD. The graft donor may have contributed some T cells. Each CDR3 is given with its conserved first and last residue. Each record gives: J gene, D gene, V gene, clone size, CDR3 protein, CDR3 DNA. D genes are given only for firm matches. Rows give clone size only sometimes, using once, few, many, or a class for an expanded clone.

J gene: TRBJ2-5
D gene: TRBD2
V gene: TRBV30
clone size: many
CDR3 protein: CAWSVYAGLVETQYF
CDR3 DNA: TGTGCCTGGAGTGTATACGCCGGACTAGTAGAGACCCAGTACTTC

J gene: TRBJ2-1
D gene: TRBD1
V gene: TRBV7-3
clone size: many
CDR3 protein: CASSSTGGGGDEQFF
CDR3 DNA: TGTGCCAGCAGCTCTACAGGGGGCGGTGGGGATGAGCAGTTCTTC

J gene: TRBJ2-5
D gene: TRBD1
V gene: TRBV4-2
clone size: many
CDR3 protein: CASSQDPLTGVETQYF
CDR3 DNA: TGTGCCAGCAGCCAAGATCCCTTAACAGGGGTAGAGACCCAGTACTTC

J gene: TRBJ2-3
D gene: TRBD2
V gene: TRBV5-1
clone size: many
CDR3 protein: CASSSGTSGGVGIGTDTQYF
CDR3 DNA: TGCGCCAGCAGCTCTGGGACTAGCGGGGGGGTGGGAATCGGCACAGATACGCAGTATTTT

J gene: TRBJ2-7
D gene: -
V gene: TRBV4-1
clone size: many
CDR3 protein: CASSHQGGVRGAYEQYF
CDR3 DNA: TGCGCCAGCAGCCATCAGGGGGGGGTGCGGGGGGCGTACGAGCAGTACTTC

J gene: TRBJ2-7
D gene: -
V gene: TRBV6-5
clone size: many
CDR3 protein: CASSPTWTDDYEQYF
CDR3 DNA: TGTGCCAGCAGCCCCACTTGGACAGATGACTACGAGCAGTACTTC

J gene: TRBJ1-5
D gene: TRBD1
V gene: TRBV28
clone size: many
CDR3 protein: CASSSTGGFSNQPQHF
CDR3 DNA: TGTGCCAGCAGTTCCACAGGGGGCTTTAGCAATCAGCCCCAGCATTTT

J gene: TRBJ1-5
D gene: TRBD1
V gene: TRBV19
clone size: many
CDR3 protein: CASNIQGARNQPQHF
CDR3 DNA: TGTGCCAGTAATATCCAGGGGGCAAGGAATCAGCCCCAGCATTTT

J gene: TRBJ2-5
D gene: TRBD1
V gene: TRBV29-1
clone size: -
CDR3 protein: CSVGLGGLETQYF
CDR3 DNA: TGCAGCGTTGGCTTAGGGGGCTTGGAGACCCAGTACTTC

J gene: TRBJ1-2
D gene: -
V gene: TRBV28
clone size: many
CDR3 protein: CASSLSQLANYGYTF
CDR3 DNA: TGTGCCAGCAGTTTGAGTCAATTGGCTAACTATGGCTACACCTTC

J gene: TRBJ2-3
D gene: TRBD2
V gene: TRBV28
clone size: many
CDR3 protein: CASSFVFSAGGGTDTQYF
CDR3 DNA: TGTGCCAGCAGTTTCGTATTCTCAGCGGGAGGGGGCACAGATACGCAGTATTTT

J gene: TRBJ2-7
D gene: TRBD1
V gene: TRBV5-5
clone size: many
CDR3 protein: CASSSGTGGYEQYF
CDR3 DNA: TGTGCCAGCAGCTCCGGGACAGGGGGCTACGAGCAGTACTTC

J gene: TRBJ2-7
D gene: -
V gene: TRBV2
clone size: many
CDR3 protein: CASSDEGNEQYF
CDR3 DNA: TGTGCCAGCAGTGATGAGGGAAACGAGCAGTACTTC

J gene: TRBJ2-3
D gene: -
V gene: TRBV2
clone size: many
CDR3 protein: CASLRNTDTQYF
CDR3 DNA: TGTGCCAGCTTGAGGAACACAGATACGCAGTATTTT

J gene: TRBJ1-4
D gene: TRBD1
V gene: TRBV2
clone size: many
CDR3 protein: CASSEIRGRGLNEKLFF
CDR3 DNA: TGTGCCAGCAGTGAAATTCGCGGCAGGGGGCTTAATGAAAAACTGTTTTTT

J gene: TRBJ2-7
D gene: -
V gene: TRBV5-4
clone size: many
CDR3 protein: CASSLGLDYEQYF
CDR3 DNA: TGTGCCAGCAGCTTGGGACTTGACTACGAGCAGTACTTC

J gene: TRBJ2-7
D gene: -
V gene: TRBV28
clone size: many
CDR3 protein: CASSLSMQGIRNYEQYF
CDR3 DNA: TGTGCCAGCAGTTTATCTATGCAGGGTATCAGGAACTACGAGCAGTACTTC

J gene: TRBJ1-1
D gene: -
V gene: TRBV19
clone size: many
CDR3 protein: CASSIGGETGTEAFF
CDR3 DNA: TGTGCCAGTAGTATAGGCGGGGAAACGGGAACTGAAGCTTTCTTT

J gene: TRBJ2-4
D gene: -
V gene: TRBV4-1
clone size: many
CDR3 protein: CASSSPIGKNIQYF
CDR3 DNA: TGCGCCAGCAGCTCCCCTATTGGCAAAAACATTCAGTACTTC

J gene: TRBJ2-3
D gene: TRBD2
V gene: TRBV28
clone size: many
CDR3 protein: CASYERGGGTDTQYF
CDR3 DNA: TGTGCCAGCTATGAGCGGGGGGGCGGGACAGATACGCAGTATTTT

J gene: TRBJ2-7
D gene: -
V gene: TRBV18
clone size: many
CDR3 protein: CASSGRVTYEQYF
CDR3 DNA: TGTGCCAGCTCCGGGCGGGTGACCTACGAGCAGTACTTC

J gene: TRBJ2-7
D gene: TRBD2
V gene: TRBV4-1
clone size: many
CDR3 protein: CASSQVVGGSSYEQYF
CDR3 DNA: TGCGCCAGCAGCCAAGTGGTCGGGGGGAGCTCCTACGAGCAGTACTTC

J gene: TRBJ2-1
D gene: -
V gene: TRBV11-2
clone size: many
CDR3 protein: CATPPSSYNEQFF
CDR3 DNA: TGTGCCACCCCCCCGAGCTCCTACAATGAGCAGTTCTTC

J gene: TRBJ2-2
D gene: -
V gene: TRBV7-6
clone size: many
CDR3 protein: CASSLRGFGGELFF
CDR3 DNA: TGTGCCAGCAGCTTAAGGGGATTCGGCGGGGAGCTGTTTTTT

J gene: TRBJ2-7
D gene: -
V gene: TRBV28
clone size: many
CDR3 protein: CAILNSSVCYEQYF
CDR3 DNA: TGTGCCATCTTAAATTCTAGCGTATGCTACGAGCAGTACTTC

J gene: TRBJ2-1
D gene: TRBD2
V gene: TRBV9
clone size: many
CDR3 protein: CASSVGPSGGLNEQFF
CDR3 DNA: TGTGCCAGCAGCGTAGGTCCTAGCGGGGGGCTAAATGAGCAGTTCTTC

J gene: TRBJ1-5
D gene: -
V gene: TRBV30
clone size: many
CDR3 protein: CAWSVGHSNQPQHF
CDR3 DNA: TGTGCCTGGAGTGTGGGGCACAGTAATCAGCCCCAGCATTTT

J gene: TRBJ2-1
D gene: TRBD2
V gene: TRBV6-1
clone size: many
CDR3 protein: CASRRSGGGSLEQFF
CDR3 DNA: TGTGCCAGCAGACGGTCGGGCGGGGGGTCTCTTGAGCAGTTCTTC

J gene: TRBJ2-7
D gene: -
V gene: TRBV5-5
clone size: many
CDR3 protein: CASSFTGFYEQYF
CDR3 DNA: TGTGCCAGCAGCTTTACAGGGTTCTACGAGCAGTACTTC

J gene: TRBJ1-5
D gene: -
V gene: TRBV28
clone size: many
CDR3 protein: CASSFFLRPQHF
CDR3 DNA: TGTGCCAGCAGTTTTTTCCTGAGGCCCCAGCATTTT

J gene: TRBJ1-3
D gene: -
V gene: TRBV25-1
clone size: many
CDR3 protein: CASSEWGSSGNTIYF
CDR3 DNA: TGTGCCAGCAGTGAATGGGGCAGCTCTGGAAACACCATATATTTT

J gene: TRBJ2-1
D gene: -
V gene: TRBV10-2
clone size: many
CDR3 protein: CASSALIGVIYNEQFF
CDR3 DNA: TGCGCCAGCAGTGCTTTAATCGGGGTGATCTACAATGAGCAGTTCTTC

J gene: TRBJ1-6
D gene: TRBD1
V gene: TRBV2
clone size: many
CDR3 protein: CASSAFGDRVHSPLHF
CDR3 DNA: TGTGCCAGCAGCGCCTTTGGAGACAGGGTTCATTCACCCCTCCACTTT

J gene: TRBJ2-7
D gene: TRBD2
V gene: TRBV4-2
clone size: many
CDR3 protein: CASSGSSYEQYF
CDR3 DNA: TGTGCCAGTAGCGGGAGTTCCTACGAGCAGTACTTC

J gene: TRBJ1-3
D gene: -
V gene: TRBV28
clone size: many
CDR3 protein: CASSLYLRQAVGNTIYF
CDR3 DNA: TGTGCCAGCAGTTTGTATTTAAGACAGGCGGTGGGAAACACCATATATTTT

J gene: TRBJ2-7
D gene: -
V gene: TRBV7-9
clone size: many
CDR3 protein: CASSLSGEQYF
CDR3 DNA: TGTGCCAGCAGCTTATCGGGCGAGCAGTACTTC

J gene: TRBJ2-5
D gene: -
V gene: TRBV7-7
clone size: many
CDR3 protein: CASSLDWGPAETQYF
CDR3 DNA: TGTGCCAGCAGCTTAGATTGGGGCCCAGCTGAGACCCAGTACTTC

J gene: TRBJ2-7
D gene: -
V gene: TRBV28
clone size: many
CDR3 protein: CASSFRGRDTVWEQYF
CDR3 DNA: TGTGCCAGCAGTTTTCGAGGTCGGGACACGGTCTGGGAGCAGTACTTC

J gene: TRBJ2-7
D gene: TRBD2
V gene: TRBV4-1
clone size: many
CDR3 protein: CASSQVERGASYEQYF
CDR3 DNA: TGCGCCAGCAGCCAAGTGGAGCGGGGGGCCTCCTACGAGCAGTACTTC

J gene: TRBJ2-7
D gene: TRBD2
V gene: TRBV6-5
clone size: many
CDR3 protein: CASSRSGRAYEQYF
CDR3 DNA: TGTGCCAGCAGCAGAAGCGGGAGGGCCTACGAGCAGTACTTC

J gene: TRBJ2-7
D gene: TRBD1
V gene: TRBV19
clone size: many
CDR3 protein: CASTGTGLLEQYF
CDR3 DNA: TGTGCCAGTACGGGGACAGGGTTACTCGAGCAGTACTTC

J gene: TRBJ2-7
D gene: -
V gene: TRBV9
clone size: many
CDR3 protein: CASSLGTQGYEQYF
CDR3 DNA: TGTGCCAGCAGCCTCGGGACACAAGGCTACGAGCAGTACTTC

J gene: TRBJ2-2
D gene: -
V gene: TRBV6-4
clone size: many
CDR3 protein: CASGRENTGELFF
CDR3 DNA: TGTGCCAGCGGGAGAGAGAACACCGGGGAGCTGTTTTTT

J gene: TRBJ2-4
D gene: -
V gene: TRBV6-1
clone size: many
CDR3 protein: CASREGIKRQTTNVLAKNIQYF
CDR3 DNA: TGTGCCAGCAGGGAAGGGATCAAACGACAGACCACAAACGTGCTAGCCAAAAACATTCAGTACTTC

J gene: TRBJ2-7
D gene: -
V gene: TRBV20-1
clone size: many
CDR3 protein: CSARVVARQYF
CDR3 DNA: TGCAGTGCTAGAGTTGTAGCGAGGCAGTACTTC

J gene: TRBJ2-1
D gene: TRBD2
V gene: TRBV9
clone size: few
CDR3 protein: CASSVNHAATSGLAGQGQFF
CDR3 DNA: TGTGCCAGCAGCGTTAACCACGCAGCGACCTCGGGACTAGCGGGTCAGGGGCAGTTCTTC

J gene: TRBJ2-2
D gene: TRBD2
V gene: TRBV6-6
clone size: many
CDR3 protein: CASNGGGGHTGELFF
CDR3 DNA: TGTGCCAGCAATGGGGGGGGAGGGCACACCGGGGAGCTGTTTTTT

J gene: TRBJ2-4
D gene: -
V gene: TRBV2
clone size: many
CDR3 protein: CASRPVGGKNIQYF
CDR3 DNA: TGTGCCAGCAGACCGGTAGGCGGCAAAAACATTCAGTACTTC

J gene: TRBJ2-3
D gene: -
V gene: TRBV11-2
clone size: many
CDR3 protein: CASSRGGLPQYF
CDR3 DNA: TGTGCCAGCAGCCGAGGGGGTCTGCCGCAGTATTTT

J gene: TRBJ2-7
D gene: TRBD1
V gene: TRBV19
clone size: many
CDR3 protein: CASSKQGPSTYEQYF
CDR3 DNA: TGTGCCAGTAGTAAACAGGGGCCCTCTACCTACGAGCAGTACTTC

J gene: TRBJ2-1
D gene: -
V gene: TRBV28
clone size: many
CDR3 protein: CASRGRGLRSSYNEQFF
CDR3 DNA: TGTGCCAGCAGGGGTAGGGGACTGAGGAGCTCCTACAATGAGCAGTTCTTC

J gene: TRBJ2-2
D gene: -
V gene: TRBV11-3
clone size: many
CDR3 protein: CASSLGGGLGTGELFF
CDR3 DNA: TGTGCCAGCAGCTTAGGGGGGGGGCTTGGCACCGGGGAGCTGTTTTTT

J gene: TRBJ2-3
D gene: TRBD2
V gene: TRBV7-9
clone size: many
CDR3 protein: CASSLLRSLAGDTQYF
CDR3 DNA: TGTGCCAGCAGCTTACTGCGCTCGCTAGCGGGAGATACGCAGTATTTT